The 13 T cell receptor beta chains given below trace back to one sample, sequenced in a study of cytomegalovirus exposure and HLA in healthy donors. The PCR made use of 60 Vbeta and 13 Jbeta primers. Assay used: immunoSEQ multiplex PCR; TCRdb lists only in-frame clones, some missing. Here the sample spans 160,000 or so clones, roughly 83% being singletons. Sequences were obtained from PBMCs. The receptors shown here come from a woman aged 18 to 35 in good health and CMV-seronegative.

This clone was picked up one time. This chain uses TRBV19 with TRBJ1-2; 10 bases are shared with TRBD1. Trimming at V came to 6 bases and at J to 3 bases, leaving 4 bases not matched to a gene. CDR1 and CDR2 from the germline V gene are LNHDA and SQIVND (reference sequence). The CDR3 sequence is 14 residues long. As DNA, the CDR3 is TGTGCCAGTAGAGAAGGACAGGGGGACTATGGCTACACCTTC. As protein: CASREGQGDYGYTF.

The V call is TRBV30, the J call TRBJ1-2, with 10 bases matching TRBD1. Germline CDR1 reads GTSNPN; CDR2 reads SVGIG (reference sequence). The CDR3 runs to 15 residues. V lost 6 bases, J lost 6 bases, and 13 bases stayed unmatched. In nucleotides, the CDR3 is TGTGCCTGCACCGGGAAGGGGACAGGGGAAAATGGCTACACCTTC. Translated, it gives CACTGKGTGENGYTF.

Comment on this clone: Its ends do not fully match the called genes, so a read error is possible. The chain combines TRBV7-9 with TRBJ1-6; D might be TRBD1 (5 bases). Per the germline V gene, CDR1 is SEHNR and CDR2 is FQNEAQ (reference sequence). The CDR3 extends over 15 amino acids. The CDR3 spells CSSGSLGQLYSPLHF. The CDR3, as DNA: TGTTCCAGCGGGTCCCTGGGGCAGCTTTATTCACCCCTCCACTTT.

The CDR3 DNA reads TGTGCCACCTGGGCCCGGGACAGGCACTCTGGAAACACCATATATTTT. Translating gives CATWARDRHSGNTIYF. The chain links TRBV10-3 to TRBJ1-3, with TRBD1 matching 8 bases. CDR1 and CDR2 (germline): ENHRY, SYGVKD. V lost 10 bases to trimming and J lost 0 bases; unmatched junction nucleotides: 11. The CDR3 sequence is 16 residues long.

CDR3 nucleotides: TGTGCCAGCAGCCAAAAGACTAGCGGGGGTTGGACCGGGGAGCTGTTTTTT. It codes for CASSQKTSGGWTGELFF. The chain combines TRBV4-2 with TRBJ2-2, with 12 nucleotides matching TRBD2. Germline CDR1 reads LGHNA; CDR2 reads YNFKEQ. V was pared by 2 bases and J by 5 bases, with 6 bases of the junction left unmatched. This CDR3 has 17 residues.

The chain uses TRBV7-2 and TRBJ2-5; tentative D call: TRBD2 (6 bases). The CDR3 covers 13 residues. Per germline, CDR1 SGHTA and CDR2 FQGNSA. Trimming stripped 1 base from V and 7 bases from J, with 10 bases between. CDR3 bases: TGTGCCAGCAGCTTAGAACGGGGGAGGACCCAGTACTTC. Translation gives CASSLERGRTQYF.

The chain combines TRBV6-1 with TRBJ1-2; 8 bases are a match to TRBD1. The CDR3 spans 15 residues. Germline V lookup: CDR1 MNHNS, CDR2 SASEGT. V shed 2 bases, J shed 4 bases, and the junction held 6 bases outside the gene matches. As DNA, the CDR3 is TGTGCCAGCAGTGAAATACCTACAGGGGGCTATGGCTACACCTTC. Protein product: CASSEIPTGGYGYTF.

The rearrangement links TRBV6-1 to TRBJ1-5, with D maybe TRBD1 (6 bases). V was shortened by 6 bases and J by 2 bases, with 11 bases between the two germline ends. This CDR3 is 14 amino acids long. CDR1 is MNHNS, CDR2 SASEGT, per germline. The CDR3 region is CASSREGGNQPQHF. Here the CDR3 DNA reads TGTGCCAGCAGCAGGGAGGGGGGCAATCAGCCCCAGCATTTT.

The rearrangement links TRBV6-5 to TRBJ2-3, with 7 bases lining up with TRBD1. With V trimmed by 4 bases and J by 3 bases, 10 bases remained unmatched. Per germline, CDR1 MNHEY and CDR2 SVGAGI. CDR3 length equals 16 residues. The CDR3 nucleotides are TGTGCCAGCAGTTCTCTTCGACAGGGTAGTACAGATACGCAGTATTTT. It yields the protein CASSSLRQGSTDTQYF.

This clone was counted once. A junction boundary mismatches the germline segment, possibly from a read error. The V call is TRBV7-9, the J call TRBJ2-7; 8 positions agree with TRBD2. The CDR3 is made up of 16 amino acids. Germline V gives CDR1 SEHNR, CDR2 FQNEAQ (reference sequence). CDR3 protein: CSSSLSGGGPVTEQYF. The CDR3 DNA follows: TGTTCCAGCAGCTTAAGTGGCGGGGGGCCCGTAACTGAGCAGTACTTC.

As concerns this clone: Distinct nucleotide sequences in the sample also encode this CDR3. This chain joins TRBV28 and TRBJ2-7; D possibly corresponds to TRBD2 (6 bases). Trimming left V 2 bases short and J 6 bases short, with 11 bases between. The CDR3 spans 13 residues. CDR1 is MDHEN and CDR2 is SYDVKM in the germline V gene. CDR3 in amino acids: CASSLERGGEQYF. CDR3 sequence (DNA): TGTGCCAGCAGTTTAGAGAGGGGAGGCGAGCAGTACTTC.

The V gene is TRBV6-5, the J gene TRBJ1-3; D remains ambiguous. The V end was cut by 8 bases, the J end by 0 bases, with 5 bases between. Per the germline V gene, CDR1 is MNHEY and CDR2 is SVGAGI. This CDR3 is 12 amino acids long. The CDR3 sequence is CASLSSGNTIYF. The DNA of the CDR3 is TGTGCCAGCTTGAGCTCTGGAAACACCATATATTTT.

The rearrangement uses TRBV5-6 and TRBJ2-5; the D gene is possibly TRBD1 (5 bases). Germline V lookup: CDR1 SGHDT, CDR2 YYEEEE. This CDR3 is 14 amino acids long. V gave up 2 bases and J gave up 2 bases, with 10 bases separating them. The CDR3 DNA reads TGTGCCAGCAGCTTATTAGGGGCTCAAGAGACCCAGTACTTC. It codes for CASSLLGAQETQYF.